These 30 T cell receptor beta chains share one sample of origin, sequenced in a study of T cell repertoires in cytomegalovirus infection. One entry per CDR3 protein results from TCRdb running MiXCR on the reads. The table shows approximately 910,000 distinct CDR3 sequences, with around 29% occurring only once. These receptors' targets are unknown. The material was cultured CD8+ T cells from PBMCs, obtained from culture after CMV antigen stimulation. These receptors were obtained from a human donor in good health (CMV status not recorded). Some clones in this sample may be carry-over from other donors' samples.

Of note for this clonotype: The junction departs from the called germline gene at one end, perhaps through a read error. The chain employs TRBV5-3 and TRBJ1-1; D not certain. TRBV5-3 is an open reading frame, and its role is uncertain. The CDR3 is 13 amino acids. In nucleotides, the CDR3 is TGTGCCAGCAGCTTCGACCCTGGGACTGAAGCTTTCTTT. Encoded protein: CASSFDPGTEAFF.

This clonotype was recorded once. This chain uses TRBV20-1 with TRBJ2-6; a possible D gene is TRBD1 (6 bases). CDR1 is DFQATT and CDR2 is SNEGSKA in the germline V gene (reference sequence). This CDR3 has 15 residues. V was clipped by 2 bases and J by 1 base, with 9 bases between them. The CDR3 protein is CSARSGVSGANVLTF. In DNA form, the CDR3 reads TGCAGTGCTAGATCAGGGGTTTCTGGGGCCAACGTCCTGACTTTC.

This chain connects TRBV4-1 to TRBJ1-5; D not certain. The CDR3 totals 14 residues. V was trimmed by 2 bases and J by 1 base, leaving 6 bases between them. The germline gives CDR1 MGHRA, CDR2 YSYEKL. This CDR3 reads CASSQRVSNQPQHF. The CDR3 coding sequence is TGCGCCAGCAGCCAAAGGGTGAGCAATCAGCCCCAGCATTTT.

The rearrangement uses TRBV2 and TRBJ1-3, with D hard to call. The V end lost 4 bases, the J end lost 0 bases, and 10 bases lay between the germline ends. The CDR3 consists of 15 residues. The germline gives CDR1 SNHLY, CDR2 FYNNEI. Written as DNA, the CDR3 is TGTGCCAGCAGTGCTTCCATAGACTCTGGAAACACCATATATTTT. Translating gives CASSASIDSGNTIYF.

The CDR3 loop is CASSQEEGGTSPLHF. In nucleotides, the CDR3 is TGCGCCAGCAGCCAAGAGGAGGGGGGGACTTCACCCCTCCACTTT. This chain joins TRBV4-1 and TRBJ1-6; D perhaps matches TRBD1 (6 bases). V lost 0 bases to trimming and J lost 9 bases, with 12 bases between them. This CDR3 is built from 15 residues. Germline V lookup: CDR1 MGHRA, CDR2 YSYEKL.

The chain has TRBV6-1 and TRBJ2-2; D unresolved. Germline CDR1 and CDR2: MNHNS and SASEGT. The CDR3 has 13 residues. Between the trimmed V and J ends, which lost 10 bases and 4 bases, there was a span of 13 bases. The CDR3 DNA is TGTGCCACGTCTCCCGGTGCCACCGGGGAGCTGTTTTTT. It translates to CATSPGATGELFF.

The chain recombines TRBV12-3 or TRBV12-4 with TRBJ1-1; D gene ambiguous. V was cut by 2 bases and J by 11 bases, with 15 bases left in between. This CDR3 is built from 13 residues. CDR3 in amino acids: CASSLRRKAGAFF. The DNA of the CDR3 is TGTGCCAGCAGTTTAAGAAGAAAGGCTGGGGCTTTCTTT.

In its sample, this clonotype was seen a few times. The V and J genes are TRBV5-6 and TRBJ2-1; D is uncertain. Germline CDR1 is SGHDT and CDR2 is YYEEEE. Trimming pared 6 bases from V and 6 bases from J, leaving 10 bases between. CDR3 length equals 12 residues. The CDR3 DNA reads TGTGCCAGCACCCCGGGTCGCAATGAGCAGTTCTTC. Its protein is CASTPGRNEQFF.

This clonotype was found a few times. The chain combines TRBV5-6 with TRBJ2-3; 9 bases map to TRBD2. Germline lookup yields CDR1 SGHDT and CDR2 YYEEEE. Germline trimming cut 3 bases from V and 4 bases from J; bases unmatched to any gene: 6. CDR3 size: 15 residues. As DNA, the CDR3 is TGTGCCAGCAGCTCAGAAGCGGGGGGCCCAGATACGCAGTATTTT. Encoded protein: CASSSEAGGPDTQYF.

This clonotype was seen a handful of times. The chain combines TRBV12-3 or TRBV12-4 with TRBJ1-5, with D perhaps matching TRBD1 (6 bases). This CDR3 has 15 residues. Trimming took off 4 bases at V and 5 bases at J, with 15 bases between the two ends. The CDR3 sequence: CASSWGPTSHQPQHF. The CDR3 DNA follows: TGTGCCAGCAGTTGGGGGCCTACCTCCCATCAGCCCCAGCATTTT.

CDR3 sequence: CASSRDYSYEQYV. The CDR3 DNA reads as TGTGCCAGCAGCCGGGACTACTCCTACGAGCAGTACGTC. The genes are TRBV7-8 and TRBJ2-7; 7 bases are shared with TRBD2. V lost 5 bases to trimming and J lost 0 bases; unmatched junction nucleotides: 1. CDR1 and CDR2 from the germline V gene are SGHVS and FQNEAQ. CDR3 length equals 13 residues.

The V gene is TRBV13, the J gene TRBJ2-5; the D gene could be TRBD1 or TRBD2 (6 bases each). Germline V lookup: CDR1 PRHDT, CDR2 FYEKMQ (reference sequence). CDR3 length: 14 amino acids. Trimming cost V 8 bases and J 5 bases, with 18 bases left between them. The CDR3 DNA follows: TGTGCCAGCGGGGGGCGACGGGTAGGGGAGACCCAGTACTTC. Protein: CASGGRRVGETQYF.

The rearrangement uses TRBV7-9 and TRBJ2-2; 9 positions match TRBD1. Germline V CDR1 and CDR2: SEHNR, FQNEAQ (reference sequence). CDR3 length: 16 residues. Unmatched junction bases numbered 6, after V lost 5 bases and J lost 2 bases. CDR3 sequence reads: CASSQGTGPNTGELFF. The CDR3 bases are TGTGCCAGCAGCCAAGGGACAGGGCCCAACACCGGGGAGCTGTTTTTT.

This clonotype was seen more than once but under ten times. The CDR3 region is CASSEWLYNEQFF. In DNA, the CDR3 is TGTGCCAGCAGTGAATGGCTCTACAATGAGCAGTTCTTC. The chain joins TRBV6-1 to TRBJ2-1; D is uncertain. The V gene lost 2 bases and the J gene lost 3 bases, with 5 bases spanning the gap. This CDR3 has 13 residues. Germline V lookup: CDR1 MNHNS, CDR2 SASEGT.

J is TRBJ2-7 and V is TRBV6-1; 8 nucleotides line up with TRBD1. CDR3 length equals 14 residues. The germline gives CDR1 MNHNS, CDR2 SASEGT. V shed 3 bases, J shed 3 bases, and the junction held 4 bases outside the gene matches. CDR3 DNA: TGTGCCAGCAGTGAGACACAGGGGGTCTACGAGCAGTACGTC. This codes for CASSETQGVYEQYV.

The genes are TRBV7-2 and TRBJ1-6; TRBD1 might be the D (5 bases). V lost 1 base and J lost 0, with 13 bases in between. The CDR3 has 18 amino acids. Per the germline V gene, CDR1 is SGHTA and CDR2 is FQGNSA. CDR3 protein: CASSLDGTLSSYNSPLHF. DNA of the CDR3: TGTGCCAGCAGCTTAGATGGGACGCTAAGCTCCTATAATTCACCCCTCCACTTT.

The rearrangement links TRBV7-3 to TRBJ1-1; TRBD1 agrees at 12 bases. This CDR3 spans 17 amino acids. V trimming: 2 bases; J trimming: 1 base; junction bases outside the gene matches: 5. Germline V gene sequence: CDR1 SGHTA, CDR2 FQGTGA. The CDR3 protein is CASSLLGTGGPNTEAFF. CDR3 nucleotides: TGTGCCAGCAGCTTATTGGGGACAGGGGGCCCGAACACTGAAGCTTTCTTT.

This clonotype was detected only a few times. The rearrangement uses TRBV12-5 and TRBJ1-3; D is unresolved. The CDR3 is 13 amino acids. Germline lookup yields CDR1 LGHNT and CDR2 FRNRAP. Trimming stripped 6 bases from V and 4 bases from J, with 10 bases between. CDR3 region: CASGSLVGNTIYF. The CDR3 DNA reads TGTGCTAGTGGATCCCTCGTCGGAAACACCATATATTTT.

This chain joins TRBV5-4 and TRBJ2-6; D is unresolved. The CDR3 loop spans 15 amino acids. Germline assignment: CDR1 SGHNT and CDR2 YYREEE (reference sequence). V gave up 7 bases and J gave up 0 bases, with 11 bases separating them. This CDR3 is CASFLKGSGANVLTF. The DNA of the CDR3 is TGTGCCAGCTTTCTTAAGGGCTCTGGGGCCAACGTCCTGACTTTC.

The J gene is TRBJ1-1, the V gene TRBV19, with no clear D. V lost 2 bases and J lost 5, with 12 bases in between. The germline CDR1 and CDR2 sequences are LNHDA and SQIVND (reference sequence). The CDR3 extends over 14 amino acids. CDR3 nucleotide sequence: TGTGCCAGTAGTATAAAAAGGCTTAGAACTGAAGCTTTCTTT. Encoded protein: CASSIKRLRTEAFF.

The rearrangement links TRBV5-5 to TRBJ2-2; 8 nucleotides match TRBD2. The CDR3 covers 16 residues. V was pared by 4 bases and J by 5 bases, with 10 bases of the junction left unmatched. In germline, CDR1 is SGHKS, CDR2 YYEKEE (reference sequence). This chain's CDR3 is CASSPPQRGKTGELFF. DNA of the CDR3: TGTGCCAGCAGCCCGCCCCAGCGGGGGAAAACCGGGGAGCTGTTTTTT.

V is TRBV5-6 and J is TRBJ1-5; D uncertain. CDR3 length equals 12 residues. Germline V CDR1 and CDR2: SGHDT, YYEEEE. Trimming removed 0 bases at V and 6 bases at J, with 4 bases between. For the CDR3, the DNA is TGTGCCAGCAGCTTGGGTCCTCAGCCCCAGCATTTT. This sequence encodes CASSLGPQPQHF.

This clonotype showed up just a few times. The chain combines TRBV7-6 with TRBJ1-1, with 9 nucleotides matching TRBD1. V dropped 5 bases and J dropped 3; count of bases not matched to a gene: 4. This CDR3 contains 14 residues. Germline V gene sequence: CDR1 SGHVS, CDR2 FNYEAQ. The CDR3: CASSRQGGDTEAFF. CDR3 in DNA: TGTGCCAGCAGCCGACAGGGGGGGGACACTGAAGCTTTCTTT.

The V gene is TRBV18, the J gene TRBJ1-2, with 7 bases that match TRBD1. The CDR3 has 17 amino acids. Germline assignment: CDR1 KGHSH and CDR2 LQKENI. V lost 3 bases, J lost 2 bases, and 12 bases stayed unmatched. The CDR3 DNA reads as TGTGCCAGCTCACCTTACAGGGGCCCTCCGTTGAACTATGGCTACACCTTC. It specifies CASSPYRGPPLNYGYTF.

This clonotype was detected ten times or more. V usage is TRBV7-2 and J usage is TRBJ2-6; D may be TRBD1 (5 bases). The CDR3 is 16 amino acids. The V and J ends lost 5 bases and 2 bases respectively, with 13 bases between them. From germline, CDR1 is SGHTA and CDR2 FQGNSA. The CDR3 DNA reads TGTGCCAGCAGCCCCCAGGGTTCCCCTGGGGCCAACGTCCTGACTTTC. It yields the protein CASSPQGSPGANVLTF.

With regard to this clonotype: One junction end does not reproduce the germline sequence, and a read error may be involved. The chain has TRBV7-6 and TRBJ2-5, with 11 nucleotides matching TRBD1. The CDR3 is 17 residues long. Germline V CDR1 and CDR2: SGHVS, FNYEAQ. The CDR3 spells CVSSDPGTGGSVETQYF. The CDR3 coding sequence is TGTGTCAGCAGCGACCCCGGGACAGGGGGATCAGTGGAGACCCAGTACTTC.

The chain joins TRBV5-6 to TRBJ2-1; D call uncertain. The V gene's germline CDR1 is SGHDT and CDR2 YYEEEE. This CDR3 is 14 amino acids long. Trimming removed 1 base at V and 10 bases at J, with 15 bases between. CDR3 sequence: CASSLYYVGREQFF. The CDR3 DNA reads TGTGCCAGCAGCTTGTATTACGTGGGCAGGGAGCAGTTCTTC.

The rearrangement joins TRBV7-9 to TRBJ1-3; TRBD1 matches 7 bases. The CDR3 has 15 residues. V shed 5 bases, J shed 0 bases, and the junction held 4 bases outside the gene matches. Per germline, CDR1 SEHNR and CDR2 FQNEAQ (reference sequence). CDR3 in amino acids: CASSRDSISGNTIYF. The CDR3 nucleotides are TGTGCCAGCAGCCGGGACAGCATCTCTGGAAACACCATATATTTT.

This clonotype was observed at least ten times. CDR3 protein: CASSPHRAGGRYEQFF. The CDR3 nucleotides read TGTGCCAGCAGTCCTCATAGAGCGGGGGGGCGGTATGAGCAGTTCTTC. This sequence joins TRBV12-3 or TRBV12-4 and TRBJ2-1; 10 positions match TRBD2. The CDR3 runs 16 residues. V was clipped by 5 bases and J by 8 bases; unmatched bases: 12.

This clonotype was detected a few times. V and J are TRBV7-9 and TRBJ2-5; no clear D. Germline CDR1 reads SEHNR; CDR2 reads FQNEAQ (reference sequence). Trimming left V 1 base short and J 8 bases short, with 17 bases between. The CDR3 covers 15 residues. The CDR3 DNA reads as TGTGCCAGCAGCTTAGGGACCCAAGAAAAGGGAACCCAGTACTTC. Amino acids: CASSLGTQEKGTQYF.